The 10 T cell receptor beta chains in this list originate from one sample, sequenced in a study of radiotherapy plus CTLA-4 blockade in lung cancer. Measured with immunoSEQ multiplex PCR; TCRdb has only the in-frame clones, and not every one. The data contain about 59,000 clones, roughly four fifths of them singletons. The sample was peripheral blood, taken from a patient treated with radiotherapy plus ipilimumab. These receptors originate from a human donor with non-small cell lung cancer who had a complete response to radiotherapy plus ipilimumab.

A note on this clone: A junction boundary mismatches the germline segment, possibly from a read error. V is TRBV5-1 and J is TRBJ2-7; TRBD1 agrees at 10 bases. This CDR3 region has 14 residues. In germline, CDR1 is SGHRS, CDR2 YFSETQ. The chain's CDR3 is CASRPDRGRNEQYF. The DNA of the CDR3 is TGTGCCAGCAGGCCAGACAGGGGGCGAAACGAGCAGTACTTC.

This chain links TRBV6-5 with TRBJ1-1; D not certain. The CDR3 has 14 residues. The V gene's germline CDR1 is MNHEY and CDR2 SVGAGI. Trimming took 4 bases from V and 1 from J, leaving 10 bases between them. In nucleotides, the CDR3 is TGTGCCAGCAGTTCCACTAGGGAGAACACTGAAGCTTTCTTT. Amino acids: CASSSTRENTEAFF.

The CDR3 here is CASSTGSPEEKLFF. For the CDR3, the DNA is TGTGCCAGCAGCACTGGGTCCCCGGAGGAAAAACTGTTTTTT. The chain joins TRBV5-8 to TRBJ1-4; no clear D. Germline CDR1 SGHTS, CDR2 YDEGEE. V lost 4 bases, J lost 8 bases, and 15 bases lay in between. The length of the CDR3 is 14 residues.

The chain couples TRBV7-2 to TRBJ2-6, with no clear D. Germline V gene data show CDR1 as SGHTA and CDR2 as FQGNSA. The CDR3 has 15 amino acids. Trimming shortened V by 4 bases and J by 4 bases, and 11 bases separated the two germline ends. The CDR3 DNA reads TGTGCCAGCAGCTCCCGATCCGCGGGGGCCAACGTCCTGACTTTC. Its protein is CASSSRSAGANVLTF.

The chain links TRBV2 to TRBJ1-5; possibly TRBD1 for D (5 bases). The length of the CDR3 is 12 residues. Trimming took 7 bases from V and 5 from J, leaving 9 bases between them. CDR1 SNHLY and CDR2 FYNNEI come from the germline V gene. CDR3 sequence: CASKQEYQPQHF. CDR3 nucleotide sequence: TGTGCCAGCAAACAGGAATATCAGCCCCAGCATTTT.

The gene calls are TRBV29-1 and TRBJ2-7, with a tentative D call TRBD1 (6 bases). The V and J ends lost 4 bases and 0 bases respectively, with 13 bases between them. The germline V gene encodes CDR1 SQVTM and CDR2 ANQGSEA. There are 14 residues in the CDR3. The DNA of the CDR3 is TGCAGCGTTGGGGAAGACAGGCCCTCCTACGAGCAGTACTTC. Translating gives CSVGEDRPSYEQYF.

The chain is built from TRBV18 and TRBJ2-7; tentative D call: TRBD2 (6 bases). The V gene's germline CDR1 is KGHSH and CDR2 LQKENI. The CDR3 has 12 amino acids. V lost 1 base to trimming and J lost 6 bases, with 7 bases between them. The CDR3 DNA sequence: TGTGCCAGCTCACCACGGCGGGGCGAGCAGTACTTC. Residues: CASSPRRGEQYF.

This chain joins TRBV13 and TRBJ2-3, with 7 bases matching TRBD2. The CDR3 contains 15 residues. Germline trimming cut 4 bases from V and 8 bases from J; bases unmatched to any gene: 12. Germline CDR1 PRHDT, CDR2 FYEKMQ (reference sequence). This CDR3 is CASSSRLAGRVTQYF. For the CDR3, the DNA is TGTGCCAGCAGCTCGCGACTAGCTGGGAGGGTTACGCAGTATTTT.

The gene calls are TRBV6-7 and TRBJ2-1; 8 nucleotides match TRBD1. TRBV6-7 has ORF status, its function being uncertain. The ends lost 2 bases at V and 8 bases at J; junction bases unmatched: 20. This CDR3 is 19 amino acids long. In nucleotides, the CDR3 is TGTGCCAGCAGTTACCCGGCCAGGGGGCGCAGGCGAGGAGTAGATGAGCAGTTCTTC. It is translated as CASSYPARGRRRGVDEQFF.

V usage is TRBV4-3 and J usage is TRBJ1-2; D uncertain. From germline, CDR1 is LGHNA and CDR2 YSLEER. V was cut by 0 bases and J by 3 bases, with 5 bases left in between. The CDR3 runs 13 residues. CDR3 sequence (DNA): TGCGCCAGCAGCCAAGAGACACACTATGGCTACACCTTC. Protein product: CASSQETHYGYTF.